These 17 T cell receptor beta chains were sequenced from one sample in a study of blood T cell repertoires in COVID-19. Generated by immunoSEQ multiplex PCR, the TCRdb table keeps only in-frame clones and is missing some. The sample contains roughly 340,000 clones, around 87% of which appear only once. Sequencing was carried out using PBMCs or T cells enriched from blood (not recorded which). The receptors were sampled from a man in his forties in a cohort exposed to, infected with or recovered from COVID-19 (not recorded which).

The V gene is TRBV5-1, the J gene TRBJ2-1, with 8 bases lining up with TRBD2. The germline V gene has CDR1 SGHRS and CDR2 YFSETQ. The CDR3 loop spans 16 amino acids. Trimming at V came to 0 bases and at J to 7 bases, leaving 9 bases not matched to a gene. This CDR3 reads CASSLAGTRIGNEQFF. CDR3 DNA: TGCGCCAGCAGCTTGGCCGGGACTAGGATAGGGAATGAGCAGTTCTTC.

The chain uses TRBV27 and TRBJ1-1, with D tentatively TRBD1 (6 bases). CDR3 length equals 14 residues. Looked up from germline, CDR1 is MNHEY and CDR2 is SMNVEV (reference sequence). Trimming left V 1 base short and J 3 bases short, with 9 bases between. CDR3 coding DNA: TGTGCCAGCAGTTTATTTCCAGGGGACACTGAAGCTTTCTTT. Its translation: CASSLFPGDTEAFF.

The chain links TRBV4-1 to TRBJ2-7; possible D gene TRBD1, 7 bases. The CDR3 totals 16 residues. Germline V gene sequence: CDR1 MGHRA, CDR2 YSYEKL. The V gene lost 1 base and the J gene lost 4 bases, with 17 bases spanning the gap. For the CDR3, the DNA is TGCGCCAGCAGCCAAGTTGGGGCAGGGGGAGGTTACGAGCAGTACTTC. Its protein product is CASSQVGAGGGYEQYF.

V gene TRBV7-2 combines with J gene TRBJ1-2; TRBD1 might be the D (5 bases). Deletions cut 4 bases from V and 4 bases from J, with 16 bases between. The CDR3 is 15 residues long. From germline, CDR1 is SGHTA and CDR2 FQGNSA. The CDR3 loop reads CASSSPRDRGYGYTF. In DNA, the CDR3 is TGTGCCAGCAGCTCCCCCAGGGATCGAGGCTATGGCTACACCTTC.

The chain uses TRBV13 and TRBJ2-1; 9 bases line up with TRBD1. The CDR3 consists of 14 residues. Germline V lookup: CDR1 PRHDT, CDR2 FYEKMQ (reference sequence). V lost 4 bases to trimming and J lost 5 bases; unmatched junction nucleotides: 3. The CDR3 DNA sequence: TGTGCCAGCAGCTCCGGGACAGGGAACAATGAGCAGTTCTTC. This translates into CASSSGTGNNEQFF.

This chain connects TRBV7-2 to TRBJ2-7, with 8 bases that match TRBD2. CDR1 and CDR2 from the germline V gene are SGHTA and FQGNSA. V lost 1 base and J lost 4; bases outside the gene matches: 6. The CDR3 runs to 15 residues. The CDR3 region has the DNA TGTGCCAGCAGCTTAGGTGCGGGAGGTCTGTACGAGCAGTACTTC. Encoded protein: CASSLGAGGLYEQYF.

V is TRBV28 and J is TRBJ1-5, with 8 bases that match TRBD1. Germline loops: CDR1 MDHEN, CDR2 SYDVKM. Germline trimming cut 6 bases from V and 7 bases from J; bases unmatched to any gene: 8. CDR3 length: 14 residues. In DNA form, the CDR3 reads TGTGCCAGCAGCTCCGGGACAGGAGGCCAGCCCCAGCATTTT. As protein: CASSSGTGGQPQHF.

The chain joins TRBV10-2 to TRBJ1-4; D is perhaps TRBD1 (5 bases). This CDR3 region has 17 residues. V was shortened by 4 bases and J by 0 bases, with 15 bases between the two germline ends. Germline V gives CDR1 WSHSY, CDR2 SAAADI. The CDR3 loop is CASSGGQGSPTNEKLFF. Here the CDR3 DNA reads TGCGCCAGCAGTGGAGGTCAGGGAAGCCCAACTAATGAAAAACTGTTTTTT.

CDR3 bases: TGTGCCAGTACCCAGGGAAGGGGGCCCGGTGGCTACACCTTC. This gives the protein CASTQGRGPGGYTF. V is TRBV19 and J is TRBJ1-2; TRBD1 matches at 7 bases. Trimming at V came to 7 bases and at J to 7 bases, leaving 12 bases not matched to a gene. CDR1 is LNHDA, CDR2 SQIVND, per germline (reference sequence). This CDR3 spans 14 amino acids.

Here the CDR3 reads CATSREKDRGETQYF. In DNA form, the CDR3 reads TGTGCCACCAGCAGAGAGAAGGACAGGGGAGAGACCCAGTACTTC. The J gene is TRBJ2-5, the V gene TRBV15, with 9 positions matching TRBD1. Germline V CDR1 and CDR2: LNHNV, YYDKDF (reference sequence). With V trimmed by 0 bases and J by 4 bases, 3 bases remained unmatched. This CDR3 has 15 residues.

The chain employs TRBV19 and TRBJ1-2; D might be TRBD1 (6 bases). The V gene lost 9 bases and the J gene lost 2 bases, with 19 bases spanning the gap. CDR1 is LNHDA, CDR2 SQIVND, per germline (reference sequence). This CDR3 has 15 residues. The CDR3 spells CASQYGRRGNYGYTF. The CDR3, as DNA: TGTGCCAGCCAGTATGGCAGAAGGGGGAACTATGGCTACACCTTC.

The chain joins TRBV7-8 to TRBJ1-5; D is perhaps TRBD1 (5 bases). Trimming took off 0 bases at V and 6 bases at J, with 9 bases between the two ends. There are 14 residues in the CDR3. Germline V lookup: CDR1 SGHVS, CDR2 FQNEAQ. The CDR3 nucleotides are TGTGCCAGCAGCTTAGCGAGGGGAGGTCAGCCCCAGCATTTT. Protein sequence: CASSLARGGQPQHF.

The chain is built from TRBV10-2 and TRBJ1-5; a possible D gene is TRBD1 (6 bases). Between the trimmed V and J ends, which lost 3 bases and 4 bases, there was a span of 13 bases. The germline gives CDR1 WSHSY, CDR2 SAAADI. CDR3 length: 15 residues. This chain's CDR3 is CASSDGQGGNQPQHF. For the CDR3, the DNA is TGCGCCAGCAGTGACGGGCAAGGGGGTAATCAGCCCCAGCATTTT.

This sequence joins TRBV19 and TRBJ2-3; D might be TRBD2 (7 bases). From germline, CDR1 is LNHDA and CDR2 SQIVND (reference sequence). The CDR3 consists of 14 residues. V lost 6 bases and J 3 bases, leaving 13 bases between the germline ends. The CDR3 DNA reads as TGTGCCAGTAGGGCCGGGGGGCGAACAGATACGCAGTATTTT. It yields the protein CASRAGGRTDTQYF. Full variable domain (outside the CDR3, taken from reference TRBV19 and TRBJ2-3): DGGITQSPKYLFRKEGQNVTLSCEQNLNHDAMYWYRQDPGQGLRLIYYSQIVNDFQKGDIAEGYSVSREKKESFPLTVTSAQKNPTAFYLCASRAGGRTDTQYFGPGTRLTVL.

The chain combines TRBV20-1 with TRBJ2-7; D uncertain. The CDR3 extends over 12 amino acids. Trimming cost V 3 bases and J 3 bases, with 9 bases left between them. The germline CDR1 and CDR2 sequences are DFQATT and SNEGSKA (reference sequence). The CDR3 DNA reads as TGCAGTGCTAGTGGGCTCCTCTACGAGCAGTACTTC. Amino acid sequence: CSASGLLYEQYF.

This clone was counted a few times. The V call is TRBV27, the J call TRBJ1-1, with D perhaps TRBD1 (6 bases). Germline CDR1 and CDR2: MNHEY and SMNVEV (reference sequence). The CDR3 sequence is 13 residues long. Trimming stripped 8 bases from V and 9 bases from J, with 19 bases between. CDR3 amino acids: CASRPGEWDQAFF. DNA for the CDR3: TGTGCCAGCCGCCCAGGGGAATGGGACCAAGCTTTCTTT.

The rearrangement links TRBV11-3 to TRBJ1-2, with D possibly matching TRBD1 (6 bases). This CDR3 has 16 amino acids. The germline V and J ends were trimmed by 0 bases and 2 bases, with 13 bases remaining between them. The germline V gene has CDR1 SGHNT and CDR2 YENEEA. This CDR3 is CASSLDSGAGNYGYTF. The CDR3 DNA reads TGTGCCAGCAGCTTAGATTCAGGGGCAGGAAACTATGGCTACACCTTC.